This entry lists 13 T cell receptor beta chains sequenced from one sample in a study of T cell changes during pregnancy in multiple sclerosis. Assay used: immunoSEQ multiplex PCR; TCRdb lists only in-frame clones, some missing. The data contain about 47,000 clones, more than 80% of them singletons. The sample was CD8+ T cells from peripheral blood mononuclear cells, taken in the second trimester of pregnancy. The receptors were gathered from a female donor with multiple sclerosis, enrolled in a pregnancy study.

The chain couples TRBV11-2 to TRBJ1-2; D might be TRBD1 (5 bases). V lost 3 bases to trimming and J lost 6 bases, with 8 bases between them. Germline CDR1 is SGHAT and CDR2 is FQNNGV. This CDR3 has 12 residues. CDR3 nucleotides: TGTGCCAGCAGCTTGGGGGGGGATGGCTACACCTTC. Translating it yields CASSLGGDGYTF.

The V call is TRBV29-1, the J call TRBJ2-2, with D possibly being TRBD2 (6 bases). V was clipped by 5 bases and J by 3 bases, with 10 bases between them. The CDR3 totals 13 residues. CDR1 is SQVTM and CDR2 is ANQGSEA in the germline V gene. CDR3 in amino acids: CSVSGEYTGELFF. CDR3 DNA sequence: TGCAGCGTTTCGGGGGAATACACCGGGGAGCTGTTTTTT.

The chain links TRBV9 to TRBJ2-3; TRBD2 is a possible D gene (6 bases). Germline V gene sequence: CDR1 SGDLS, CDR2 YYNGEE. V lost 0 bases and J 0 bases, leaving 14 bases between the germline ends. This CDR3 spans 17 amino acids. CDR3 bases: TGTGCCAGCAGCGTAGCCGGGGGAGACCCTAGCACAGATACGCAGTATTTT. Encoded protein: CASSVAGGDPSTDTQYF.

This clone is categorized as medium-sized. The chain uses TRBV29-1 and TRBJ1-2; TRBD1 matches 9 bases. Germline CDR1 SQVTM, CDR2 ANQGSEA. The V gene end was trimmed by 7 bases and the J gene end by 8 bases; junction bases not matched to a gene: 5. This CDR3 has 11 residues. The CDR3, as DNA: TGCAGCGCGGACAGGGGAAACGGCTACACCTTC. Translating gives CSADRGNGYTF.

CDR3 coding DNA: TGTGCCACCAGCAGAGTCGAGGGCGCGGGGACTGAAGCTTTCTTT. Amino acid sequence: CATSRVEGAGTEAFF. The V call is TRBV15, the J call TRBJ1-1; unclear D gene. Per germline, CDR1 LNHNV and CDR2 YYDKDF (reference sequence). This CDR3 has 15 residues. V was trimmed by 1 base and J by 5 bases, leaving 14 bases between them.

V gene TRBV5-4 combines with J gene TRBJ2-7; 13 nucleotides agree with TRBD2. The CDR3 has 14 amino acids. The germline CDR1 and CDR2 sequences are SGHNT and YYREEE (reference sequence). V gave up 0 bases and J gave up 6 bases; unmatched junction bases: 0. CDR3: CASSLGLAGGEQYF. For the CDR3, the DNA is TGTGCCAGCAGCTTGGGACTAGCGGGGGGCGAGCAGTACTTC. The full variable domain, in which reference TRBV5-4 and TRBJ2-7 provide the parts outside the CDR3, is ETGVTQSPTHLIKTRGQQVTLRCSSQSGHNTVSWYQQALGQGPQFIFQYYREEENGRGNFPPRFSGLQFPNYSSELNVNALELDDSALYLCASSLGLAGGEQYFGPGTRLTVT.

The chain couples TRBV29-1 to TRBJ2-5; TRBD2 matches 7 bases. With 7 bases clipped from V and 1 base from J, the junction kept 6 bases outside the gene matches. Germline V CDR1 and CDR2: SQVTM, ANQGSEA. This CDR3 comprises 13 residues. CDR3 protein: CSAREGTQETQYF. The CDR3 nucleotides read TGCAGCGCCAGGGAGGGAACCCAAGAGACCCAGTACTTC.

CDR3: CASSFSRTGEYYGYTF. The CDR3 region has the DNA TGTGCCAGCAGTTTCTCACGGACGGGGGAGTACTATGGCTACACCTTC. The chain carries TRBV27 and TRBJ1-2, with D possibly matching TRBD1 (5 bases). CDR1 and CDR2 from the germline V gene are MNHEY and SMNVEV (reference sequence). The CDR3 is made up of 16 amino acids. Trimming pared 3 bases from V and 3 bases from J, leaving 17 bases between.

The rearrangement links TRBV30 to TRBJ2-1, with 11 positions matching TRBD2. The CDR3 has 14 amino acids. Germline V gene sequence: CDR1 GTSNPN, CDR2 SVGIG (reference sequence). Trimming at V came to 7 bases and at J to 8 bases, leaving 10 bases not matched to a gene. DNA of the CDR3: TGTGCCTTTGGGATGACTAGCGGGGTGGATGAGCAGTTCTTC. It yields the protein CAFGMTSGVDEQFF.

The chain recombines TRBV7-8 with TRBJ2-3, with 11 positions matching TRBD1. Per the germline V gene, CDR1 is SGHVS and CDR2 is FQNEAQ. The CDR3 is made up of 18 amino acids. The J segment lost 4 bases and the V segment lost 8 bases, leaving 17 bases of the junction unmatched. The CDR3 region is CASFIINWGTGGADTQYF. In DNA, the CDR3 is TGTGCCAGCTTCATAATAAACTGGGGGACAGGGGGTGCAGATACGCAGTATTTT. The whole variable domain, filled in from reference TRBV7-8 and TRBJ2-3, reads GAGVSQSPRYKVAKRGQDVALRCDPISGHVSLFWYQQALGQGPEFLTYFQNEAQLDKSGLPSDRFFAERPEGSVSTLKIQRTQQEDSAVYLCASFIINWGTGGADTQYFGPGTRLTVL.

The rearrangement links TRBV7-6 to TRBJ1-1; no firm D call. The CDR3 is made up of 15 amino acids. Germline V gives CDR1 SGHVS, CDR2 FNYEAQ. The germline V and J ends were trimmed by 4 bases and 4 bases, with 16 bases remaining between them. The CDR3 region is CASSSPLTGATEAFF. In nucleotides, the CDR3 is TGTGCCAGCAGCTCTCCACTGACGGGAGCCACTGAAGCTTTCTTT.

Only a few counts were recorded for this clone. CDR3 residues: CASSVTGGGEAFF. The CDR3 DNA follows: TGTGCCAGCAGTGTTACAGGGGGCGGTGAAGCTTTCTTT. The J gene is TRBJ1-1, the V gene TRBV6-4; 9 bases map to TRBD1. The germline V gene has CDR1 MRHNA and CDR2 SNTAGT. With 4 bases clipped from V and 7 bases from J, the junction kept 4 bases outside the gene matches. The CDR3 spans 13 residues.

The CDR3 DNA reads as TGTGCTAGTGGTTTGGGGACTACCTCCTACAATGAGCAGTTCTTC. This sequence encodes CASGLGTTSYNEQFF. The chain recombines TRBV12-5 with TRBJ2-1, with D tentatively TRBD2 (6 bases). There are 15 residues in the CDR3. Germline assignment: CDR1 LGHNT and CDR2 FRNRAP. The germline V and J ends were trimmed by 1 base and 0 bases, with 7 bases remaining between them.